This passage covers 13 T cell receptor beta chains from one sample sequenced in a study of long-term antiretroviral therapy in people with HIV. immunoSEQ v3.0 was run at survey level. The repertoire was sequenced with immunoSEQ multiplex PCR; TCRdb's copy has only in-frame clones and lacks some. Of 15,000 to 20,000 clones in the sample, more than 75% were seen once. Here the sequenced sample was unsorted PBMCs, taken 6.9 years after starting antiretroviral therapy. The receptor source for this set is a man in his fifties with HIV.

This chain links TRBV2 with TRBJ2-2; a weak D match, TRBD2 (6 bases). The germline V gene has CDR1 SNHLY and CDR2 FYNNEI. V was cut by 4 bases and J by 8 bases, with 11 bases left in between. This CDR3 is built from 13 residues. CDR3 coding DNA: TGTGCCAGCAGTGTTGGGCGGGGAGGGGAGCTGTTTTTT. Amino acid sequence: CASSVGRGGELFF.

This clone was counted a single time. The V call is TRBV7-9, the J call TRBJ2-2; D unclear. The CDR3 spans 15 residues. CDR1 and CDR2 (germline): SEHNR, FQNEAQ (reference sequence). V was cut by 1 base and J by 11 bases, with 17 bases left in between. The CDR3 region has the DNA TGTGCCAGCAGCTTAGTTGTGGCGTTTCGGGTAGAGCTGTTTTTT. As protein: CASSLVVAFRVELFF.

The genes are TRBV28 and TRBJ2-1, with D perhaps TRBD2 (6 bases). This CDR3 region has 18 residues. Germline CDR1 and CDR2: MDHEN and SYDVKM. V lost 3 bases to trimming and J lost 6 bases, with 24 bases between them. The CDR3 DNA sequence: TGTGCCAGCAGTTTGACGCGTCGGGGGAAAACCATCGGCAATGAGCAGTTCTTC. This translates into CASSLTRRGKTIGNEQFF.

V and J are TRBV28 and TRBJ1-1; D not certain. Germline CDR1 and CDR2: MDHEN and SYDVKM. V lost 1 base and J 10 bases, leaving 13 bases between the germline ends. The CDR3 is made up of 13 amino acids. The CDR3 DNA is TGTGCCAGCAGTTTATCCAGCCGTGGCGGAGCTTTCTTT. Protein product: CASSLSSRGGAFF.

In DNA, the CDR3 is TGTGCCAGCAGCAAACGCTCGACTAGCGGTTCCTACAATGAGCAGTTCTTC. Its protein product is CASSKRSTSGSYNEQFF. This rearrangement joins TRBV9 to TRBJ2-1, with 9 bases identical to TRBD2. Germline CDR1 reads SGDLS; CDR2 reads YYNGEE. V was pared by 4 bases and J by 1 base, with 9 bases of the junction left unmatched. This CDR3 has 17 residues.

The rearrangement joins TRBV4-2 to TRBJ2-1; a weak D match, TRBD2 (5 bases). Germline V CDR1 and CDR2: LGHNA, YNFKEQ. V was pared by 1 base and J by 9 bases, with 16 bases between. This CDR3 contains 15 residues. CDR3 loop: CASSQVEGSAGEQFF. Here the CDR3 DNA reads TGTGCCAGCAGCCAAGTTGAAGGGAGCGCAGGTGAGCAGTTCTTC.

The rearrangement uses TRBV4-3 and TRBJ1-3; the D is unclear. This CDR3 is 16 amino acids long. Trimming removed 0 bases from V and 4 bases from J, with 13 bases in between. Germline V gene sequence: CDR1 LGHNA, CDR2 YSLEER. CDR3 DNA: TGCGCCAGCAGCCAAGAAACGGGCAGCGGAGGAAACACCATATATTTT. It translates to CASSQETGSGGNTIYF.

Turning to this clone: Its ends do not fully match the called genes, so a read error is possible. This same CDR3 is encoded by further DNA sequences in the sample. The chain carries TRBV29-1 and TRBJ2-3; D gene uncertain. Per the germline V gene, CDR1 is SQVTM and CDR2 is ANQGSEA. This CDR3 is built from 16 residues. CDR3 region: CSVDHIYNSDTDTQYF. Here the CDR3 DNA reads TGCAGCGTGGACCATATTTATAATTCCGACACAGATACACAGTATTTT.

This chain joins TRBV7-7 and TRBJ2-1; the D is unclear. The CDR3 covers 15 residues. The V end lost 0 bases, the J end lost 7 bases, and 13 bases lay between the germline ends. CDR1 is SSHAT and CDR2 is FNYEAQ in the germline V gene (reference sequence). The CDR3 region is CASSLADPRGNEQFF. The CDR3 DNA sequence: TGTGCCAGCAGCTTAGCGGATCCTCGAGGTAATGAGCAGTTCTTC.

The CDR3: CATSISGRDYNEQFF. As DNA, the CDR3 is TGTGCCACCAGCATTAGCGGGAGGGACTACAATGAGCAGTTCTTC. J is TRBJ2-1 and V is TRBV15; 11 bases are a match to TRBD2. J gave up 3 bases and V 4 bases, and 2 bases lay outside the gene matches. This CDR3 has 15 residues. The germline V gene has CDR1 LNHNV and CDR2 YYDKDF (reference sequence).

This chain uses TRBV28 with TRBJ2-1, with no clear D. The CDR3 runs 14 residues. Germline lookup yields CDR1 MDHEN and CDR2 SYDVKM. Trimming left V 8 bases short and J 4 bases short, with 15 bases between. CDR3 DNA: TGTGCCAGCTACGGAATCACGGAATACAATGAGCAGTTCTTC. Its translation is CASYGITEYNEQFF. The full variable domain, rest sourced from reference TRBV28 and TRBJ2-1, is DVKVTQSSRYLVKRTGEKVFLECVQDMDHENMFWYRQDPGLGLRLIYFSYDVKMKEKGDIPEGYSVSREKKERFSLILESASTNQTSMYLCASYGITEYNEQFFGPGTRLTVL.

J is TRBJ2-3 and V is TRBV7-9, with a possible D match to TRBD2 (6 bases). The CDR3 totals 17 residues. The germline V and J ends were trimmed by 5 bases and 4 bases, with 22 bases remaining between them. CDR1 is SEHNR and CDR2 is FQNEAQ in the germline V gene (reference sequence). CDR3 sequence: CASSPHEREFNADTQYF. In DNA, the CDR3 is TGTGCCAGCAGCCCGCACGAACGGGAGTTTAACGCAGATACGCAGTATTTT. Combining the CDR3 with reference TRBV7-9 and TRBJ2-3 gives the whole variable domain DTGVSQNPRHKITKRGQNVTFRCDPISEHNRLYWYRQTLGQGPEFLTYFQNEAQLEKSRLLSDRFSAERPKGSFSTLEIQRTEQGDSAMYLCASSPHEREFNADTQYFGPGTRLTVL.

This clone was detected once. The chain combines TRBV7-9 with TRBJ1-5, with D possibly matching TRBD1 (5 bases). The germline V and J ends were trimmed by 4 bases and 2 bases, with 12 bases remaining between them. CDR1 SEHNR and CDR2 FQNEAQ come from the germline V gene (reference sequence). There are 15 residues in the CDR3. In nucleotides, the CDR3 is TGTGCCAGCAGCTCGCTGGGACCGGGCAATCAGCCCCAGCATTTT. Its protein is CASSSLGPGNQPQHF.